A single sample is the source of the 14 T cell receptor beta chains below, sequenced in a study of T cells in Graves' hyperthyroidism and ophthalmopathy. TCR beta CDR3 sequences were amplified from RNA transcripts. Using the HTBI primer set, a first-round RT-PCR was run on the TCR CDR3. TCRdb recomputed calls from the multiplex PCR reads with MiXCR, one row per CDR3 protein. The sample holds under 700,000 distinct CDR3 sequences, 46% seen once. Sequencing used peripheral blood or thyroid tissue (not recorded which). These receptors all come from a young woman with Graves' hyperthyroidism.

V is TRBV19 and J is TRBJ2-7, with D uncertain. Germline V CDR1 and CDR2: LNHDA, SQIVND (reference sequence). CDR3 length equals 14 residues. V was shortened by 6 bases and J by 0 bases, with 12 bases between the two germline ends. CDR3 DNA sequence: TGTGCCAGTAGAGAGGCACCCGGCTCCTACGAGCAGTACTTC. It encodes CASREAPGSYEQYF.

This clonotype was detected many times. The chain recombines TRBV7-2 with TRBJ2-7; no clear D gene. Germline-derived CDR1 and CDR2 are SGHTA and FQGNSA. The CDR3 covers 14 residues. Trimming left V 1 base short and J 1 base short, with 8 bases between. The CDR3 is CASSLEPRSYEQYF. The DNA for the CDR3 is TGTGCCAGCAGCTTAGAGCCCAGATCCTACGAGCAGTACTTC.

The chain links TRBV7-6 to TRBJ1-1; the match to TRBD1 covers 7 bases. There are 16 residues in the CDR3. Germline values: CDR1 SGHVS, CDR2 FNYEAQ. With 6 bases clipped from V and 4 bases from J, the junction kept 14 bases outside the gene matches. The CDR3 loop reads CASSPTPTGSTTEAFF. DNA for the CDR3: TGTGCCAGCAGTCCCACCCCGACAGGGTCGACCACTGAAGCTTTCTTT.

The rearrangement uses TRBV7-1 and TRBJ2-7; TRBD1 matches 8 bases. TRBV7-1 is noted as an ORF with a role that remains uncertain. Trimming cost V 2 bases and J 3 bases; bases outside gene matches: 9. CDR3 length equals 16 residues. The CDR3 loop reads CASSSRGTGQLYEQYF. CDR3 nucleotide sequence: TGTGCCAGCAGCTCACGCGGGACAGGTCAACTCTACGAGCAGTACTTC.

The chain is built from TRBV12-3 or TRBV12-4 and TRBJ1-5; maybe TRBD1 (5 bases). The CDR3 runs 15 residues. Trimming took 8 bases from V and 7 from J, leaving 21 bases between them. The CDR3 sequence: CASSPLGGEGQPQHF. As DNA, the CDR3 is TGTGCCAGCTCACCACTGGGGGGTGAAGGGCAGCCCCAGCATTTT.

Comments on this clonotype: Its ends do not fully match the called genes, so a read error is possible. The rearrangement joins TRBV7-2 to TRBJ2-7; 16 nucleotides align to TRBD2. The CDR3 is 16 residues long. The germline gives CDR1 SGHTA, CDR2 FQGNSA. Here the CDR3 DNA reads TGCGCCAGCAGGTCGGGACTAGCGGGAGGGCCCTACGAGCAGTACTTC. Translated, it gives CASRSGLAGGPYEQYF.

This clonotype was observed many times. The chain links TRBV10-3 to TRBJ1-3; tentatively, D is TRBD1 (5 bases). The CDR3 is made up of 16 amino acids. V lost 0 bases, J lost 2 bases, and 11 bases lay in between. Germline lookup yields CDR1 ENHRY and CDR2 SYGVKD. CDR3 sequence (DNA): TGTGCCATCAGTGAGTCTTCGGTGGGGGCTGGAAACACCATATATTTT. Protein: CAISESSVGAGNTIYF.

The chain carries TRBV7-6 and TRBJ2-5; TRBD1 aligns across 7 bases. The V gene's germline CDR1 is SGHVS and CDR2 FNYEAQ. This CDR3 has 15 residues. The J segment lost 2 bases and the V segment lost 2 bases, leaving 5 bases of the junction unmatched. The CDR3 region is CASSLIGGGQETQYF. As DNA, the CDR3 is TGTGCCAGCAGCTTAATAGGGGGCGGGCAAGAGACCCAGTACTTC.

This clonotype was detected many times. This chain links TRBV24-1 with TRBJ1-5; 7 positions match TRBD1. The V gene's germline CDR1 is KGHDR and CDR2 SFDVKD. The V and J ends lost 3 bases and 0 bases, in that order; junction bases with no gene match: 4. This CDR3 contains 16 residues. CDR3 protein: CATSDPGTDSNQPQHF. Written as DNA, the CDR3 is TGTGCCACCAGTGATCCCGGGACAGATAGCAATCAGCCCCAGCATTTT.

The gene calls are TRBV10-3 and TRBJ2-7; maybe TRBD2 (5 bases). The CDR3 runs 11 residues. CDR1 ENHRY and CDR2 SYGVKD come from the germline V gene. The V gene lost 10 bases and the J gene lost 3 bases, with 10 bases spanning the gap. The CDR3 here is CATTRDYEQYF. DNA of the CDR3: TGTGCCACAACCCGGGACTACGAGCAGTACTTC.

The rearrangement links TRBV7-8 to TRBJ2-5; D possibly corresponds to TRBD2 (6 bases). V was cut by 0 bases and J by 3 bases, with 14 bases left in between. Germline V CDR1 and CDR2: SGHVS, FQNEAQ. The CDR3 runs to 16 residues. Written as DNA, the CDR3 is TGTGCCAGCAGCTTAGCCGGGAGAAGGATTAAAGAGACCCAGTACTTC. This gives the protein CASSLAGRRIKETQYF.

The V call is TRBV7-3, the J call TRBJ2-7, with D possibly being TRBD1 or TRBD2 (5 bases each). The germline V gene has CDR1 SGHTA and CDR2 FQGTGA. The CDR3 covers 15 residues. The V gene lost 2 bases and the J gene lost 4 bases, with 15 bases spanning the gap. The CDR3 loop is CASSLDTGATYEQYF. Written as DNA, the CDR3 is TGTGCCAGCAGCTTAGACACCGGGGCCACATACGAGCAGTACTTC.

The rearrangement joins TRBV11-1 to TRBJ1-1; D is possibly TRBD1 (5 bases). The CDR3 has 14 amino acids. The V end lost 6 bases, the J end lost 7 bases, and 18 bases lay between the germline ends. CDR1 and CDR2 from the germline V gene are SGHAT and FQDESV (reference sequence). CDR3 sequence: CASSYSVGVLEAFF. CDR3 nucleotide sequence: TGTGCCAGCAGTTACTCGGTGGGGGTCCTTGAAGCTTTCTTT.

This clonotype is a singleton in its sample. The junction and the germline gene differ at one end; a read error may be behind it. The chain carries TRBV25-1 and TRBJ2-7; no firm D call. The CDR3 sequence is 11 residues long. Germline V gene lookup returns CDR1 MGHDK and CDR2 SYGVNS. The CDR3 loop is CASGEADEQYF. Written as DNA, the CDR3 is TGTGCCAGCGGTGAGGCGGACGAGCAGTACTTC.